The TCR beta chain under discussion was sequenced for a study of cytomegalovirus exposure and HLA in healthy donors. General study results and limits: Analyses of presence/absence relied on an assumption of roughly uniform sequencing depth across donors. A later look showed TCR association rates differing by HLA locus, highest for DRB1 and lowest for HLA-C.

Per germline, CDR1 SGDLS and CDR2 YYNGEE. This CDR3 comprises 14 residues. The V segment lost 0 bases and the J segment 9 bases; nucleotides outside the gene matches: 5. For this clone: The antigen remains unidentified.

The PCR ran on 60 Vbeta and 13 Jbeta primers. Generated by immunoSEQ multiplex PCR, the TCRdb table keeps only in-frame clones and is missing some. The profile shows more than 150,000 clones, roughly 84% of them singletons. Sequenced sample: PBMCs. The gene calls are TRBV9 and TRBJ2-1; 8 nucleotides line up with TRBD2. This TCR was recovered from a girl under three years old in good health and CMV-seronegative. The CDR3 nucleotides are TGTGCCAGCAGCGTAGACGGGAGGGCCGCTGAGCAGTTCTTC. This translates into CASSVDGRAAEQFF.